The rows below give T cell receptor beta chains drawn from one sample of a study of beta chain features in type 1 diabetes. Clones were read by immunoSEQ multiplex PCR, and TCRdb kept only the in-frame ones, dropping some. This table has around 500,000 clones, 9.5% to 12% appearing once. The sample taken for sequencing was naive CD4+ T cells from blood. The receptor source for this set is a woman between 18 and 30 years old in good health. Each CDR3 is given with its conserved first and last residue. A D gene is named only where the DNA matches it firmly. Clone size appears in some rows only: once, few, many, or a class for an expanded clone.

V gene,J gene,CDR3 length,clone size,D gene,CDR3 protein,CDR3 DNA
TRBV14,TRBJ2-6,19,.,.,CASSQEAQGLFSGANVLTF,TGTGCCAGCAGCCAAGAAGCTCAGGGCCTCTTCTCTGGGGCCAACGTCCTGACTTTC
TRBV7-9,TRBJ1-2,13,many,.,CASSSQGTGGYTF,TGTGCCAGCAGCTCACAGGGAACTGGTGGCTACACCTTC
TRBV7-9,TRBJ2-3,13,few,.,CASSLGGTDTQYF,TGTGCCAGCAGCTTAGGGGGGACAGATACGCAGTATTTT
TRBV10-3,TRBJ2-1,13,few,TRBD1,CAIMGTVDNEQFF,TGTGCCATCATGGGGACAGTAGACAATGAGCAGTTCTTC
TRBV7-2,TRBJ1-5,15,.,.,CASSPGVGSNQPQHF,TGTGCCAGCAGCCCGGGAGTCGGGAGCAATCAGCCCCAGCATTTT
TRBV14,TRBJ1-2,15,.,.,CASSLRSPPFYGYTF,TGTGCCAGCAGCCTCCGTTCCCCGCCTTTCTATGGCTACACCTTC
TRBV7-2,TRBJ2-7,14,.,.,CASSSDFSSYEQYF,TGTGCCAGCAGCTCGGACTTCAGCTCCTACGAGCAGTACTTC
TRBV7-9,TRBJ2-5,16,.,.,CASSLAPPGYKETQYF,TGTGCCAGCAGCTTAGCCCCACCGGGATACAAAGAGACCCAGTACTTC
TRBV10-3,TRBJ2-3,14,.,.,CAISEAQGPDTQYF,TGTGCCATCAGTGAGGCACAGGGTCCAGATACGCAGTATTTT
TRBV5-1,TRBJ2-3,15,once,TRBD2,CASSRERGSTDTQYF,TGCGCCAGCAGCCGGGAGCGGGGATCCACAGATACGCAGTATTTT
TRBV7-2,TRBJ1-5,15,.,.,CASSLEGQIGQPQHF,TGTGCCAGCAGCTTAGAGGGGCAGATTGGTCAGCCCCAGCATTTT